A single sample gave rise to the 5 T cell receptor beta chains below, sequenced in a study of cytomegalovirus exposure and HLA in healthy donors. This PCR relied on a set of 60 Vbeta primers and 13 Jbeta primers. Clones were read by immunoSEQ multiplex PCR, and TCRdb kept only the in-frame ones, dropping some. The sample has approximately 100,000 clones; around 76% are singletons. Material: PBMCs. The receptors were sampled from a woman in her 50s in good health and CMV-seropositive.

This chain connects TRBV25-1 to TRBJ2-7, with 12 nucleotides matching TRBD2. The CDR3 covers 15 residues. From germline, CDR1 is MGHDK and CDR2 SYGVNS. The V gene end was trimmed by 1 base and the J gene end by 4 bases; junction bases not matched to a gene: 2. The CDR3 DNA sequence: TGTGCCAGCAGTGAATCCCTAGCGGGGGGGTACGAGCAGTACTTC. Its protein product is CASSESLAGGYEQYF.

The gene calls are TRBV7-9 and TRBJ2-5, with D possibly being TRBD1 (7 bases). Trimming took off 7 bases at V and 6 bases at J, with 18 bases between the two ends. CDR1 and CDR2 (germline): SEHNR, FQNEAQ (reference sequence). This CDR3 contains 14 residues. CDR3 coding DNA: TGTGCCAGCATCCCGGGGGCAGGGGGAAAGACCCAGTACTTC. Residues: CASIPGAGGKTQYF. Drawing the rest from reference TRBV7-9 and TRBJ2-5, the complete variable domain is DTGVSQNPRHKITKRGQNVTFRCDPISEHNRLYWYRQTLGQGPEFLTYFQNEAQLEKSRLLSDRFSAERPKGSFSTLEIQRTEQGDSAMYLCASIPGAGGKTQYFGPGTRLLVL.

This chain links TRBV10-1 with TRBJ1-1, with a possible D match to TRBD1 (6 bases). Germline V gives CDR1 WNHNN, CDR2 SYGVQD (reference sequence). This CDR3 is 15 amino acids long. The V end was cut by 2 bases, the J end by 2 bases, with 12 bases between. As DNA, the CDR3 is TGCGCCAGCAGTGAGATAGCAGGGGTAAACACTGAAGCTTTCTTT. Translating it yields CASSEIAGVNTEAFF.

The V call is TRBV19, the J call TRBJ2-4; 11 nucleotides align to TRBD2. The CDR3 length is 14 residues. Losses at the gene ends were 10 bases for V and 10 bases for J; bases not matched to a gene: 12. Germline assignment: CDR1 LNHDA and CDR2 SQIVND (reference sequence). The CDR3 DNA sequence: TGTGCCACCTCACCGGGACTAGCGGTTAGGATTCAGTACTTC. Translation gives CATSPGLAVRIQYF. The whole variable domain, filled in from reference TRBV19 and TRBJ2-4, reads DGGITQSPKYLFRKEGQNVTLSCEQNLNHDAMYWYRQDPGQGLRLIYYSQIVNDFQKGDIAEGYSVSREKKESFPLTVTSAQKNPTAFYLCATSPGLAVRIQYFGAGTRLSVL.

V and J are TRBV5-6 and TRBJ2-3; D gene unclear. The CDR3 spans 12 residues. V lost 4 bases to trimming and J lost 0 bases, with 3 bases between them. CDR1 and CDR2 (germline): SGHDT, YYEEEE. DNA for the CDR3: TGTGCCAGCAGCCCTAGCACAGATACGCAGTATTTT. Amino acids: CASSPSTDTQYF.